Below are 30 T cell receptor beta chains sequenced from a single sample in a study of metastatic and nonmetastatic thyroid tumors. TCRdb re-clonotyped the PCR reads via MiXCR. The repertoire holds more than 25,000 clones, around a quarter seen once, with around 5.5% in the top ten. No treatment of any kind had been given to any patient before thyroid surgery. Sequenced input: blood. These receptors all come from a female donor with papillary thyroid cancer or a benign thyroid nodule (not recorded which). Some clones in this sample may be carry-over from other donors' samples.

This clone came up many times. The rearrangement joins TRBV9 to TRBJ2-1; D unresolved. V was clipped by 0 bases and J by 2 bases, with 12 bases between them. From germline, CDR1 is SGDLS and CDR2 YYNGEE. The CDR3 is 16 residues long. This chain's CDR3 is CASSVAEGWPYNEQFF. The DNA for the CDR3 is TGTGCCAGCAGCGTAGCCGAAGGTTGGCCCTACAATGAGCAGTTCTTC.

This clone showed up many times. Just one base apart from a much larger clone, this may be a read error. The chain carries TRBV27 and TRBJ2-3, with 10 bases aligning to TRBD2. From germline, CDR1 is MNHEY and CDR2 SMNVEV (reference sequence). The CDR3 has 17 amino acids. Trimming cost V 5 bases and J 0 bases; bases outside gene matches: 8. The DNA for the CDR3 is TGTGCCAGCAGTCGACGAGCGGGAGGGCCTAGCACAGATACGCAGTATTTT. As protein: CASSRRAGGPSTDTQYF.

By sample fraction, this clone is medium-sized. The chain combines TRBV6-1 with TRBJ1-3, with TRBD1 matching 11 bases. Per germline, CDR1 MNHNS and CDR2 SASEGT. With 6 bases clipped from V and 4 bases from J, the junction kept 8 bases outside the gene matches. The CDR3 has 16 amino acids. The CDR3 loop reads CASRYGQGAVGNTIYF. The CDR3 DNA is TGTGCCAGCAGATACGGACAGGGGGCTGTGGGAAACACCATATATTTT.

By its share, this clone is medium-sized. The chain combines TRBV12-3 or TRBV12-4 with TRBJ2-7; the match to TRBD1 covers 7 bases. The CDR3 covers 13 residues. The V segment lost 5 bases and the J segment 2 bases; nucleotides outside the gene matches: 3. This CDR3 reads CASSRDSPYEQYF. The CDR3 DNA sequence: TGTGCCAGCAGTAGGGACAGCCCCTACGAGCAGTACTTC.

This clone was counted a single time. The chain recombines TRBV20-1 with TRBJ1-6; D unclear. This CDR3 is 16 amino acids long. Germline V gene data show CDR1 as DFQATT and CDR2 as SNEGSKA (reference sequence). With 6 bases removed from V and 9 bases from J, the gap between germline ends came to 24 bases. The CDR3 loop reads CSALREGAKLGSPLHF. The CDR3 DNA reads TGCAGTGCACTCCGTGAGGGCGCTAAGTTAGGTTCACCCCTCCACTTT.

This clone ranks as medium-sized. This chain joins TRBV30 and TRBJ1-3; no definite D call. The CDR3 runs 13 residues. In germline, CDR1 is GTSNPN, CDR2 SVGIG (reference sequence). V dropped 0 bases and J dropped 4 bases, with 7 bases sitting between them. The CDR3 spells CAWSVRGGNTIYF. CDR3 bases: TGTGCCTGGAGTGTACGTGGAGGAAACACCATATATTTT. Looking up the rest from reference TRBV30 and TRBJ1-3 gives the full variable domain: SQTIHQWPATLVQPVGSPLSLECTVEGTSNPNLYWYRQAAGRGLQLLFYSVGIGQISSEVPQNLSASRPQDRQFILSSKKLLLSDSGFYLCAWSVRGGNTIYFGEGSWLTVV.

Only a few counts were recorded for this clone. The junction shows a germline mismatch at one end, possibly a read error. The chain has TRBV6-1 and TRBJ2-1; 11 positions match TRBD2. This CDR3 has 15 amino acids. Germline-derived CDR1 and CDR2 are MNHNS and SASEGT. CDR3 region: CASSGRLAGSLEQFF. The DNA for the CDR3 is TGTGCCAGCAGTGGGCGACTAGCGGGATCTCTGGAGCAGTTCTTT.

This clone occurred many times. The chain joins TRBV9 to TRBJ2-1; TRBD1 aligns across 8 bases. Germline values: CDR1 SGDLS, CDR2 YYNGEE. J lost 8 bases, V lost 4 bases, and 11 bases had no gene match. The CDR3 loop spans 15 amino acids. The CDR3 is CASSTSGGSVDEQFF. The CDR3 DNA reads as TGTGCCAGCAGCACCTCAGGGGGCTCCGTCGATGAGCAGTTCTTC.

This clone was recorded a few times. J is TRBJ2-7 and V is TRBV6-5; D is perhaps TRBD1 or TRBD2 (5 bases each). Germline CDR1 is MNHEY and CDR2 is SVGAGI. Trimming removed 6 bases at V and 1 base at J, with 25 bases between. CDR3 length: 18 amino acids. The CDR3 reads CASRRGVAGLSCSYEQYF. The CDR3, as DNA: TGTGCCAGCAGAAGGGGAGTCGCCGGGCTATCGTGTTCCTACGAGCAGTACTTC.

Note on this clone: One junction end does not reproduce the germline sequence, and a read error may be involved. The gene calls are TRBV28 and TRBJ2-1, with D tentatively TRBD2 (5 bases). The CDR3 totals 13 residues. Germline CDR1 reads MDHEN; CDR2 reads SYDVKM. The CDR3 here is CASSFGRDTEQFF. For the CDR3, the DNA is TGTGCCAGCAGTTTTGGTCGGGATACTGAGCAGTTCTTT.

This clone was observed a few times. The chain combines TRBV12-3 or TRBV12-4 with TRBJ2-5; 7 bases are a match to TRBD2. Trimming cost V 10 bases and J 2 bases; bases outside gene matches: 22. This CDR3 region has 18 residues. Here the CDR3 reads CAIRISGGLGGNQETQYF. DNA for the CDR3: TGTGCCATCCGAATTTCGGGGGGTCTCGGGGGGAATCAAGAGACCCAGTACTTC.

This clone showed up many times. The chain is built from TRBV19 and TRBJ2-2; D could derive from TRBD1 or TRBD2 (6 bases each). The CDR3 runs 15 residues. Germline CDR1 LNHDA, CDR2 SQIVND (reference sequence). The V end was cut by 10 bases, the J end by 7 bases, with 22 bases between. In DNA form, the CDR3 reads TGTGCCACCGACAGGCCCTATTTGGGGGGCGGGGAGCTGTTTTTT. Translated, it gives CATDRPYLGGGELFF. The full variable domain, rest sourced from reference TRBV19 and TRBJ2-2, is DGGITQSPKYLFRKEGQNVTLSCEQNLNHDAMYWYRQDPGQGLRLIYYSQIVNDFQKGDIAEGYSVSREKKESFPLTVTSAQKNPTAFYLCATDRPYLGGGELFFGEGSRLTVL.

There are many counts of this clone. A read error is possible here, since a much larger clone lies one base away. The chain joins TRBV6-1 to TRBJ2-7, with unresolved D. CDR1 and CDR2 (germline): MNHNS, SASEGT. The CDR3 runs 13 residues. V gave up 7 bases and J gave up 2 bases, with 12 bases separating them. This CDR3 reads CASTVQVPYEQYF. The CDR3 nucleotides read TGTGCCAGCACTGTGCAGGTACCCTACGAGCAGTACTTC.

In this sample, this clone is medium-sized. CDR3 sequence: CATPSGVEEQFF. CDR3 nucleotides: TGTGCCACCCCCTCAGGGGTGGAGGAGCAGTTCTTC. The chain carries TRBV2 and TRBJ2-1, with a tentative D call TRBD1 (6 bases). Per germline, CDR1 SNHLY and CDR2 FYNNEI. The CDR3 runs to 12 residues. Trimming pared 10 bases from V and 10 bases from J, leaving 17 bases between.

V gene TRBV30 combines with J gene TRBJ1-1; D not resolved. Germline values: CDR1 GTSNPN, CDR2 SVGIG (reference sequence). The CDR3 has 12 residues. V was pared by 0 bases and J by 8 bases, with 10 bases between. CDR3 in DNA: TGTGCCTGGAGTGTTATCGAACCCGAAGCTTTCTTT. Translation: CAWSVIEPEAFF.

In this sample, this clone turned up many times. V usage is TRBV7-9 and J usage is TRBJ2-1, with 9 bases lining up with TRBD1. In germline, CDR1 is SEHNR, CDR2 FQNEAQ (reference sequence). The CDR3 covers 14 residues. V gave up 8 bases and J gave up 5 bases; unmatched junction bases: 7. The CDR3: CASGRTGVNNEQFF. CDR3 nucleotide sequence: TGTGCCAGCGGGCGGACAGGGGTTAACAATGAGCAGTTCTTC. Together with reference TRBV7-9 and TRBJ2-1, the CDR3 gives the full variable domain: DTGVSQNPRHKITKRGQNVTFRCDPISEHNRLYWYRQTLGQGPEFLTYFQNEAQLEKSRLLSDRFSAERPKGSFSTLEIQRTEQGDSAMYLCASGRTGVNNEQFFGPGTRLTVL.

This clone was counted a few times. The V call is TRBV6-1, the J call TRBJ2-7, with unresolved D. Germline lookup yields CDR1 MNHNS and CDR2 SASEGT. The V and J ends lost 7 bases and 2 bases respectively, with 9 bases between them. CDR3 length equals 12 residues. The CDR3 loop is CASTFEAYEQYF. The CDR3 region has the DNA TGTGCCAGCACATTCGAAGCCTACGAGCAGTACTTC.

This clone was seen repeatedly, ten times or more. The chain joins TRBV28 to TRBJ1-5; 11 bases are a match to TRBD1. The CDR3 contains 15 residues. J lost 7 bases, V lost 8 bases, and 10 bases had no gene match. The germline CDR1 and CDR2 sequences are MDHEN and SYDVKM. Written as DNA, the CDR3 is TGTGCCAGCCTCACTGCCGGGACAGGGGGACAGCCCCAGCATTTT. It specifies CASLTAGTGGQPQHF.

J is TRBJ1-1 and V is TRBV20-1, with no clear D. There are 12 residues in the CDR3. V lost 4 bases, J lost 1 base, and 7 bases lay in between. Germline CDR1 and CDR2: DFQATT and SNEGSKA (reference sequence). This CDR3 is CSANRRNTEAFF. CDR3 nucleotide sequence: TGCAGTGCTAACCGACGGAACACTGAAGCTTTCTTT.

The chain links TRBV11-3 to TRBJ2-7; D is possibly TRBD2 (7 bases). CDR3 length equals 16 residues. The V end was cut by 4 bases, the J end by 2 bases, with 18 bases between. Germline assignment: CDR1 SGHNT and CDR2 YENEEA. The CDR3 DNA is TGTGCCAGCAGCTCCCATGGGGGGGCCGGGACCTACGAGCAGTACTTC. Translation gives CASSSHGGAGTYEQYF.

This clone was detected many times. Other DNA sequences of this sample code for an identical CDR3. The rearrangement joins TRBV7-2 to TRBJ2-7; no reliable D call. Germline-derived CDR1 and CDR2 are SGHTA and FQGNSA. Trimming removed 5 bases from V and 1 base from J, with 15 bases in between. CDR3 length: 15 amino acids. DNA for the CDR3: TGTGCCAGCAGCCCATGGGCCCAGTCTTCCTACGAGCAGTACTTC. The encoded protein is CASSPWAQSSYEQYF.

This sequence joins TRBV20-1 and TRBJ2-7; D unresolved. Germline V gene sequence: CDR1 DFQATT, CDR2 SNEGSKA (reference sequence). CDR3 length: 11 residues. The CDR3 spells CSASYGYEQYV. CDR3 DNA: TGTAGTGCCTCATACGGCTACGAGCAGTACGTC.

This clone was observed a handful of times. The chain combines TRBV6-1 with TRBJ2-1, with TRBD2 matching over 12 bases. The V and J ends lost 6 bases and 9 bases, in that order; junction bases with no gene match: 9. Germline CDR1 MNHNS, CDR2 SASEGT. The CDR3 is 15 amino acids. The CDR3, as DNA: TGTGCCAGCAGCCGACTAGCGGGAGCGCCCCGTGAGCAGTTCTTC. Its protein product is CASSRLAGAPREQFF.

The chain recombines TRBV6-1 with TRBJ2-1, with D possibly called TRBD1 or TRBD2 (5 bases each). CDR1 is MNHNS and CDR2 is SASEGT in the germline V gene. V was clipped by 6 bases and J by 2 bases, with 17 bases between them. The CDR3 loop spans 16 amino acids. The CDR3 bases are TGTGCCAGCAGACTCAGGGTAGCGTTAACCTACAATGAGCAGTTCTTC. Protein: CASRLRVALTYNEQFF.

This clone has only one observation. The chain has TRBV5-4 and TRBJ1-6; 7 bases are a match to TRBD1. The CDR3 contains 16 residues. In germline, CDR1 is SGHNT, CDR2 YYREEE (reference sequence). V dropped 2 bases and J dropped 6; count of bases not matched to a gene: 8. CDR3 amino acids: CASSLEGGLTNSPLHF. In DNA form, the CDR3 reads TGTGCCAGCAGCTTAGAAGGGGGCCTAACTAATTCACCCCTCCACTTT.

At least ten counts were recorded for this clone. CDR3 bases: TGCAGCGTTGAAGTTCGACAGCAAGAGACCCAGTACTTC. Its translation is CSVEVRQQETQYF. The chain links TRBV29-1 to TRBJ2-5, with TRBD1 as a possible D gene (5 bases). The CDR3 totals 13 residues. Germline CDR1 is SQVTM and CDR2 is ANQGSEA. The V end lost 1 base, the J end lost 2 bases, and 8 bases lay between the germline ends. Variable domain in full (rest from reference TRBV29-1 and TRBJ2-5): SAVISQKPSRDICQRGTSLTIQCQVDSQVTMMFWYRQQPGQSLTLIATANQGSEATYESGFVIDKFPISRPNLTFSTLTVSNMSPEDSSIYLCSVEVRQQETQYFGPGTRLLVL.

This clone was found many times. J is TRBJ2-2 and V is TRBV20-1; D gene unclear. V lost 4 bases and J lost 4, with 13 bases in between. Germline V gene data show CDR1 as DFQATT and CDR2 as SNEGSKA (reference sequence). The CDR3 contains 14 residues. This CDR3 is CSAKLGRSTGELFF. CDR3 DNA sequence: TGCAGTGCTAAATTAGGCCGGTCCACCGGGGAGCTGTTTTTT.

The chain uses TRBV13 and TRBJ2-2; maybe TRBD1 (5 bases). This CDR3 has 16 residues. Per the germline V gene, CDR1 is PRHDT and CDR2 is FYEKMQ (reference sequence). V was pared by 5 bases and J by 2 bases, with 15 bases between. DNA of the CDR3: TGTGCCAGCAGCCCAGCCGGGCAGGGAAACACCGGGGAGCTGTTTTTT. Encoded protein: CASSPAGQGNTGELFF. The variable domain in full, with the rest retrieved from reference TRBV13 and TRBJ2-2, is AAGVIQSPRHLIKEKRETATLKCYPIPRHDTVYWYQQGPGQDPQFLISFYEKMQSDKGSIPDRFSAQQFSDYHSELNMSSLELGDSALYFCASSPAGQGNTGELFFGEGSRLTVL.

This clone was picked up a small number of times. Other DNA variants within this sample encode the same CDR3. The CDR3, as DNA: TGTGCCAGCACCCCTTCATCCCGGAGAGGTCAGGTAAAAGCTTTCTTT. Translation: CASTPSSRRGQVKAFF. The V call is TRBV6-1, the J call TRBJ1-1; the D is unclear. Germline V CDR1 and CDR2: MNHNS, SASEGT. Trimming left V 7 bases short and J 9 bases short, with 27 bases between. The CDR3 covers 16 residues.

This rearrangement joins TRBV15 to TRBJ1-2, with 8 bases fitting TRBD1. V shed 3 bases and J 3 bases; nucleotides not matched to a gene: 3. CDR3 length: 14 residues. From germline, CDR1 is LNHNV and CDR2 YYDKDF (reference sequence). CDR3 loop: CATSRDRADYGYTF. The CDR3 nucleotides are TGTGCCACCAGCAGGGACAGGGCCGACTATGGCTACACCTTC.